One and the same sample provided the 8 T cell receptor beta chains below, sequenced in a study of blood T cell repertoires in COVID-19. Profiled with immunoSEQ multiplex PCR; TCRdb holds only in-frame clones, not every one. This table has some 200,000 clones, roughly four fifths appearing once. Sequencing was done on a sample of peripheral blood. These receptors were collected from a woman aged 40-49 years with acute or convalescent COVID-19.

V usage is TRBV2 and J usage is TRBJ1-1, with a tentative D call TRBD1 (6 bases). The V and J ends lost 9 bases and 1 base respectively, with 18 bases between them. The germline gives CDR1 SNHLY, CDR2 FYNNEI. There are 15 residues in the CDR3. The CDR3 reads CASVEDSYSNTEAFF. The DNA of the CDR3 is TGTGCCAGTGTAGAGGACAGCTACTCGAACACTGAAGCTTTCTTT.

CDR3 region: CASKSGGASGANVLTF. The CDR3 bases are TGTGCCAGCAAGTCTGGGGGGGCCTCTGGGGCCAACGTCCTGACTTTC. The V call is TRBV28, the J call TRBJ2-6, with a possible D match to TRBD2 (7 bases). The CDR3 loop spans 16 amino acids. Germline V lookup: CDR1 MDHEN, CDR2 SYDVKM. V was trimmed by 7 bases and J by 0 bases, leaving 13 bases between them. Looking up the rest from reference TRBV28 and TRBJ2-6 gives the full variable domain: DVKVTQSSRYLVKRTGEKVFLECVQDMDHENMFWYRQDPGLGLRLIYFSYDVKMKEKGDIPEGYSVSREKKERFSLILESASTNQTSMYLCASKSGGASGANVLTFGAGSRLTVL.

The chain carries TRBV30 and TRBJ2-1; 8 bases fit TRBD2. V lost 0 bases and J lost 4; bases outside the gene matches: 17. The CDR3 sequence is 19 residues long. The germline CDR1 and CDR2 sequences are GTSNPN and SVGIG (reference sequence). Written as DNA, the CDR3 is TGTGCCTGGAGTGTACAGGGACTAGGTGTAGGAGGTCAATACAATGAGCAGTTCTTC. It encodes CAWSVQGLGVGGQYNEQFF. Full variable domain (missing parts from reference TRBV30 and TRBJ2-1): SQTIHQWPATLVQPVGSPLSLECTVEGTSNPNLYWYRQAAGRGLQLLFYSVGIGQISSEVPQNLSASRPQDRQFILSSKKLLLSDSGFYLCAWSVQGLGVGGQYNEQFFGPGTRLTVL.

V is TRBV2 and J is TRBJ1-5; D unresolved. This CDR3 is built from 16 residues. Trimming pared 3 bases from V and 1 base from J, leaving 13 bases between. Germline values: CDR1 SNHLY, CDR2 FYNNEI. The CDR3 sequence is CASSEQVGRSNQPQHF. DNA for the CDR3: TGTGCCAGCAGTGAGCAGGTAGGCCGAAGCAATCAGCCCCAGCATTTT.

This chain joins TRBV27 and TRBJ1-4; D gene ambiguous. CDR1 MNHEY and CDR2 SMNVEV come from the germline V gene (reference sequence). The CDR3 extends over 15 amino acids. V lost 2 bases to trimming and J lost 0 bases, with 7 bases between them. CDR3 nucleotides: TGTGCCAGCAGTTTAGGGAGTGCAACTAATGAAAAACTGTTTTTT. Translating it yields CASSLGSATNEKLFF.

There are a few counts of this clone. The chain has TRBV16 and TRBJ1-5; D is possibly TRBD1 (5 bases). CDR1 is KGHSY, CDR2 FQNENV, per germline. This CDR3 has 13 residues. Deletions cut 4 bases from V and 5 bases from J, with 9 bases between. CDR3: CASSRLRDQPQHF. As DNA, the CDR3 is TGTGCCAGCAGCCGGCTCAGGGATCAGCCCCAGCATTTT.

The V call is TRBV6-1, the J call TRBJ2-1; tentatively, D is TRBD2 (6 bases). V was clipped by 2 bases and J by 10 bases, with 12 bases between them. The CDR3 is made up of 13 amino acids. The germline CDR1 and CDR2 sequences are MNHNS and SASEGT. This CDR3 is CASSESVAVEQFF. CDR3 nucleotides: TGTGCCAGCAGTGAAAGTGTAGCGGTCGAGCAGTTCTTC.

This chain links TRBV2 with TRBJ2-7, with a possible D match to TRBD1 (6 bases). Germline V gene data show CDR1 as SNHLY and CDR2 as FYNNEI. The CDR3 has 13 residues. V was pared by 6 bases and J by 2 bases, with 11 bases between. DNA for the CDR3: TGTGCCAGCAGGCCAACAGGGACCTACGAGCAGTACTTC. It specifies CASRPTGTYEQYF.